This T cell receptor (beta chain) was retrieved from a study of blood T cell repertoires in COVID-19. For the study at large: Sources were T cells, B-cell-depleted T cells, or PBMCs; the material itself was cDNA or gDNA.

Original processing methods: Amplifying reference gene primers gave estimates of nucleated cell counts. Sequencing was performed with immunoSEQ multiplex PCR; in TCRdb, only in-frame clones are kept and a portion is missing. The D gene and trimming were derived from the DNA, and the V and J assignments and clone size from that table. There are about 45,000 clones in the sample; 83% occur only once, and around 8% lies in the top ten. The clonotype originates from an elderly man in a cohort sampled during active COVID-19. The sequenced material came from peripheral blood.

The CDR3 DNA sequence: TGTGCCAGCAGTCCCCGGGGTAGTAGCAAGTTGACGCAGTATTTT. It yields the protein CASSPRGSSKLTQYF. The chain couples TRBV27 to TRBJ2-3, with D perhaps TRBD2 (5 bases). Trimming took 5 bases from V and 9 from J, leaving 21 bases between them. This CDR3 has 15 residues. Germline V gene lookup returns CDR1 MNHEY and CDR2 SMNVEV (reference sequence).